The clone carrying this T cell receptor beta chain has ten or more counts. Graves' hyperthyroidism is called stable when ophthalmopathy does not progress within 18 months. The hyperthyroidism was newly diagnosed and had lasted under 2 months; the patients were aged 18 to 65. Investigators excluded patients with uncontrolled infection, other autoimmune disease, pregnancy or lactation. Regions amplified from RNA transcripts were the TCR beta CDR3 regions. The study used the HTBI primer set for a first-round RT-PCR of the TCR CDR3. Each CDR3 protein gets one entry after TCRdb re-called the multiplex PCR reads with MiXCR. The table includes hundreds of thousands of distinct CDR3 sequences, around 15% detected once. This record comes from a study of T cells in Graves' hyperthyroidism and ophthalmopathy. Losses at the gene ends were 4 bases for V and 3 bases for J; bases not matched to a gene: 4. Looked up from germline, CDR1 is SGHRS and CDR2 is YFSETQ. There are 15 residues in the CDR3.

V is TRBV5-1 and J is TRBJ2-1; 10 positions match TRBD2. The receptor was derived from a woman in her twenties or thirties with Graves' hyperthyroidism. The source material was blood. The CDR3 DNA sequence: TGCGCCAGCAGCCAATCTAGCGGGAGCTACAATGAGCAGTTCTTC. Translating it yields CASSQSSGSYNEQFF.